This TCR beta chain originates from a study of somatic mutations in cytotoxic T cells in rheumatoid arthritis. As for the study in general: Patient blood (roughly 30 ml EDTA) was collected right after diagnosis, preceding any treatment.

Generated by immunoSEQ multiplex PCR, the TCRdb table keeps only in-frame clones and is missing some. Of some 30,000 clones listed, around 84% were seen once; the top ten hold around 10%. The CDR3 runs to 14 residues. The ends lost 4 bases at V and 4 bases at J; junction bases unmatched: 7. The germline V gene has CDR1 SGHNT and CDR2 YENEEA. Details on this clone: What it binds is unknown.

Whole-study findings and limits: The study found CD8+ clonality increased with age in rheumatoid arthritis patients, not healthy controls.

The TCR sequence derives from an adult with rheumatoid arthritis. This rearrangement joins TRBV11-3 to TRBJ2-7; 7 nucleotides line up with TRBD1. The sample consisted of CD8+ T cells sorted from blood. CDR3 sequence reads: CASSSTGDGYEQYF. The CDR3 nucleotides are TGTGCCAGCAGCTCAACAGGGGATGGTTACGAGCAGTACTTC.